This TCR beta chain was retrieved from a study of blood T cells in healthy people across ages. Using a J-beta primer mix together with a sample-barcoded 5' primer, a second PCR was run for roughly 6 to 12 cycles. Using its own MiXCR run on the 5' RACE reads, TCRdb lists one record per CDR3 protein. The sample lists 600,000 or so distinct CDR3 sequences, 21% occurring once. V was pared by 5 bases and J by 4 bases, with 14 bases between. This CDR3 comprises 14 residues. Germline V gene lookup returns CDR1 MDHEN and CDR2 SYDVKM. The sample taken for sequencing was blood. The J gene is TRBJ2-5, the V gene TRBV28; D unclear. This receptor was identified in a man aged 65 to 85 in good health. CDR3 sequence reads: CASSHRRVVETQYF. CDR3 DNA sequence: TGTGCCAGCAGTCACAGACGGGTAGTAGAGACCCAGTACTTC.